Described below is a single T cell receptor beta chain sequence and its context. The antigen remains undetermined. Only in-frame clones appear in the TCRdb table, and some are missing; sequencing was by immunoSEQ multiplex PCR. The table has 2 million to 3 million clones, approximately 93% seen once; the top ten hold approximately 0.36%. The germline V gene has CDR1 LNHDA and CDR2 SQIVND (reference sequence). The CDR3 consists of 16 residues. Trimming removed 6 bases from V and 3 bases from J; junction bases left unmatched: 7. This sample was taken from a study of shared clonotypes between healthy human individuals. Notes on the study in general: Of the naive CD4 clonotypes, roughly 5% were shared across a handful of donors. Clonotypes not shared had lower generation probabilities than those common to all four donors.

Sequenced: naive CD4+ T cells from PBMCs. Subset meaning: CD45RA+ positively selected. The sequence was obtained from a man aged 18-30 years in good health. Some clones in this sample may be carry-over from other donors' samples. The chain links TRBV19 to TRBJ2-2; 10 nucleotides agree with TRBD1. In DNA form, the CDR3 reads TGTGCCAGTAGACGCCGACAGGGGGCCGACACCGGGGAGCTGTTTTTT. Residues: CASRRRQGADTGELFF.